The 2 T cell receptor beta chains in this list originate from one sample, sequenced in a study of regulatory T cells in long-lasting Graves disease. Construction of TCR beta libraries relied on iRepertoire HTBI primers and on Arm-PCR targeting CDR3 regions. From the multiplex PCR reads, TCRdb called clonotypes with MiXCR, one entry per CDR3 protein. Found here are 650,000 to 700,000 distinct CDR3 sequences, 25% to 35% of them singletons; the top ten hold 42%. Noted time point: persistent/refractory GD, antithyroid drugs over 5 years with positive TRAb. Generation of the TCR library employed RNA extracted from PBMCs. The specimen comprised peripheral blood mononuclear cells (PBMCs), sampled when the disease was refractory, from a patient treated with antithyroid drugs. Receptor source: a female donor with Graves disease.

The V call is TRBV12-3 or TRBV12-4, the J call TRBJ1-2; 8 nucleotides line up with TRBD1. There are 16 residues in the CDR3. With V trimmed by 1 base and J by 6 bases, 10 bases remained unmatched. The CDR3 protein is CASSLVRAGGGNGYTF. The CDR3 coding sequence is TGTGCCAGCAGTTTAGTCAGGGCAGGGGGCGGGAATGGCTACACCTTC.

V is TRBV2 and J is TRBJ2-5; 15 bases are shared with TRBD2. Germline CDR1 reads SNHLY; CDR2 reads FYNNEI. With V trimmed by 6 bases and J by 1 base, 3 bases remained unmatched. This CDR3 spans 16 amino acids. The chain's CDR3 is CASREGLAGGQETQYF. The CDR3 nucleotides are TGTGCCAGCAGGGAGGGACTAGCGGGAGGCCAAGAGACCCAGTACTTC.